Listed here are 20 T cell receptor beta chains from one sample, sequenced in a study of cytomegalovirus exposure and HLA in healthy donors (dated by TCRdb to between 2016 and 2019). To prepare the library, the immunoSEQ multiplex PCR assay was applied. A mixture of 60 forward primers for TCR Vbeta segments and 13 reverse primers for TCR Jbeta segments was used in the multiplex PCR. In TCRdb, the immuneACCESS table is reduced to in-frame sequences with V and J assigned. These tables do not hold every clone; where another copy was compared, an unresolved V gene accounts for under half, and the others remain unexplained. The sample profile shows around 160,000 clones; roughly two thirds of them were found once. The ten largest clones represent less than 3.5% of the sample. Sequenced input: PBMCs. These receptor sequences come from a woman aged 40 to 49 in good health and CMV-seropositive.

Of note for this clone: A read error may produce the germline difference seen at one junction end. This chain connects TRBV28 to TRBJ1-5; possible D gene TRBD1, 5 bases. The germline V gene encodes CDR1 MDHEN and CDR2 SYDVKM. The CDR3 covers 12 residues. The CDR3 nucleotides read TGTGCCAGCAAAGACAGAAATCAGCCCCAGAATTTT. Its translation: CASKDRNQPQNF.

This chain joins TRBV7-9 and TRBJ1-1; D perhaps matches TRBD1 (6 bases). The CDR3 has 15 residues. The germline V gene encodes CDR1 SEHNR and CDR2 FQNEAQ (reference sequence). Trimming took 5 bases from V and 3 from J, leaving 16 bases between them. CDR3: CASSITGGPDTEAFF. In DNA form, the CDR3 reads TGTGCCAGCAGCATCACGGGGGGGCCGGACACTGAAGCTTTCTTT.

The CDR3 is CASSPPQGREVQETQYF. In DNA form, the CDR3 reads TGTGCCAGCAGTCCACCCCAGGGGCGGGAGGTCCAAGAGACCCAGTACTTC. The J gene is TRBJ2-5, the V gene TRBV28; 8 bases line up with TRBD2. Looked up from germline, CDR1 is MDHEN and CDR2 is SYDVKM. The CDR3 is 17 residues long. V was clipped by 5 bases and J by 1 base; unmatched bases: 12.

This chain links TRBV7-3 with TRBJ1-3, with unresolved D. The CDR3 has 13 residues. The V and J ends lost 4 bases and 7 bases respectively, with 11 bases between them. Germline CDR1 and CDR2: SGHTA and FQGTGA. The CDR3 region has the DNA TGTGCCAGCAGCTCCGGGTCTCGCAACACCATATATTTT. Translated: CASSSGSRNTIYF.

The chain employs TRBV28 and TRBJ2-7; D uncertain. This CDR3 is built from 12 residues. Germline lookup yields CDR1 MDHEN and CDR2 SYDVKM. Trimming left V 6 bases short and J 0 bases short, with 6 bases between. In DNA form, the CDR3 reads TGTGCCAGCAGCTCCAGCTCCTACGAGCAGTACTTC. Its protein product is CASSSSSYEQYF.

This clone came up a few times. This rearrangement joins TRBV19 to TRBJ1-1; D not certain. Trimming shortened V by 0 bases and J by 5 bases, and 7 bases separated the two germline ends. From germline, CDR1 is LNHDA and CDR2 SQIVND (reference sequence). This CDR3 contains 13 residues. CDR3 DNA: TGTGCCAGTAGTATAGAGCCGGGAACTGAAGCTTTCTTT. Protein sequence: CASSIEPGTEAFF.

The chain uses TRBV19 and TRBJ1-2, with D possibly TRBD1 on 5 matching bases. The CDR3 extends over 14 amino acids. Germline lookup yields CDR1 LNHDA and CDR2 SQIVND (reference sequence). The V end lost 3 bases, the J end lost 7 bases, and 15 bases lay between the germline ends. CDR3 bases: TGTGCCAGTAGTATTAAGACCACAGGTGGTGGCTACACCTTC. Its translation: CASSIKTTGGGYTF.

V usage is TRBV4-1 and J usage is TRBJ2-4; 11 positions agree with TRBD2. The ends lost 2 bases at V and 7 bases at J; junction bases unmatched: 13. The germline V gene has CDR1 MGHRA and CDR2 YSYEKL. The CDR3 has 18 residues. The CDR3 protein is CASSQLWVSGRGGNIQYF. In DNA, the CDR3 is TGCGCCAGCAGCCAATTATGGGTTAGCGGGAGGGGAGGGAACATTCAGTACTTC.

The V and J genes are TRBV5-1 and TRBJ2-7; 8 positions match TRBD2. This CDR3 has 14 residues. Germline CDR1 is SGHRS and CDR2 is YFSETQ. V shed 0 bases, J shed 7 bases, and the junction held 6 bases outside the gene matches. The chain's CDR3 is CASSLAEAGVEQYF. The DNA of the CDR3 is TGCGCCAGCAGCTTGGCTGAAGCGGGAGTTGAGCAGTACTTC.

The chain carries TRBV9 and TRBJ2-3; D is uncertain. CDR1 is SGDLS and CDR2 is YYNGEE in the germline V gene. V was shortened by 6 bases and J by 0 bases, with 8 bases between the two germline ends. This CDR3 region has 13 residues. For the CDR3, the DNA is TGTGCCAGCACCTCTCGTAGCACAGATACGCAGTATTTT. Translating gives CASTSRSTDTQYF.

The chain employs TRBV25-1 and TRBJ2-7, with TRBD1 matching 8 bases. The ends lost 6 bases at V and 5 bases at J; junction bases unmatched: 9. The CDR3 runs 14 residues. Germline CDR1 MGHDK, CDR2 SYGVNS. CDR3 in amino acids: CASRNQQGGHEQYF. The CDR3 DNA is TGTGCCAGCAGGAACCAACAGGGGGGCCACGAGCAGTACTTC.

In its sample, this clone was seen once. V usage is TRBV19 and J usage is TRBJ1-1; D not resolved. This CDR3 spans 13 amino acids. V was shortened by 7 bases and J by 3 bases, with 12 bases between the two germline ends. The germline V gene has CDR1 LNHDA and CDR2 SQIVND (reference sequence). CDR3 loop: CASIDLGDTEAFF. As DNA, the CDR3 is TGTGCCAGTATCGATCTCGGGGACACTGAAGCTTTCTTT.

The chain combines TRBV27 with TRBJ2-7, with TRBD2 matching 12 bases. Germline CDR1 reads MNHEY; CDR2 reads SMNVEV (reference sequence). This CDR3 spans 15 amino acids. V shed 5 bases and J 4 bases; nucleotides not matched to a gene: 6. As DNA, the CDR3 is TGTGCCAGCAGTCTCGGACTAGCGGGACATTACGAGCAGTACTTC. Translation gives CASSLGLAGHYEQYF.

The chain couples TRBV7-2 to TRBJ1-6, with 7 nucleotides matching TRBD1. V was clipped by 5 bases and J by 5 bases; unmatched bases: 6. Per germline, CDR1 SGHTA and CDR2 FQGNSA. The length of the CDR3 is 15 residues. In nucleotides, the CDR3 is TGTGCCAGCAGCCTACAGGGGACAGATAATTCACCCCTCCACTTT. It yields the protein CASSLQGTDNSPLHF.

This clone was picked up one time. The chain is built from TRBV28 and TRBJ2-3; the match to TRBD2 covers 10 bases. Germline V gene sequence: CDR1 MDHEN, CDR2 SYDVKM. Trimming took 6 bases from V and 3 from J; bases not matched to a gene: 6. The CDR3 has 15 residues. Here the CDR3 reads CASSPSGRTTDTQYF. In nucleotides, the CDR3 is TGTGCCAGCAGCCCTAGCGGGAGAACAACAGATACGCAGTATTTT.

The rearrangement links TRBV7-9 to TRBJ1-1; D not resolved. Germline CDR1 reads SEHNR; CDR2 reads FQNEAQ (reference sequence). The CDR3 has 12 residues. Trimming cost V 6 bases and J 6 bases, with 11 bases left between them. The CDR3 loop is CASRPSVAEAFF. The CDR3 bases are TGTGCCAGCAGGCCCTCGGTGGCTGAAGCTTTCTTT. Full variable domain (remainder filled in from reference TRBV7-9 and TRBJ1-1): DTGVSQNPRHKITKRGQNVTFRCDPISEHNRLYWYRQTLGQGPEFLTYFQNEAQLEKSRLLSDRFSAERPKGSFSTLEIQRTEQGDSAMYLCASRPSVAEAFFGQGTRLTVV.

This clone turned up a few times. The chain has TRBV5-1 and TRBJ2-2, with D maybe TRBD1 (5 bases). This CDR3 comprises 14 residues. Germline assignment: CDR1 SGHRS and CDR2 YFSETQ. Deletions cut 3 bases from V and 5 bases from J, with 11 bases between. Here the CDR3 reads CASSSTAITGELFF. Here the CDR3 DNA reads TGCGCCAGCAGCTCGACAGCCATTACCGGGGAGCTGTTTTTT.

V usage is TRBV4-3 and J usage is TRBJ1-1, with unresolved D. Per germline, CDR1 LGHNA and CDR2 YSLEER. CDR3 size: 17 residues. Trimming shortened V by 3 bases and J by 8 bases, and 25 bases separated the two germline ends. The CDR3 coding sequence is TGCGCCAGCAGCCATCCAATAGGAGTACCGTCGACTGCGGAAGCTTTCTTT. This encodes CASSHPIGVPSTAEAFF.

The J gene is TRBJ2-7, the V gene TRBV10-3, with TRBD2 matching over 8 bases. The germline V gene encodes CDR1 ENHRY and CDR2 SYGVKD. The junction had 12 bases not matched to a gene; V was cut back by 0 bases and J by 2 bases. This CDR3 has 18 amino acids. CDR3 in amino acids: CAISESLTSGKNPYEQYF. The CDR3 region has the DNA TGTGCCATCAGTGAGTCGTTAACTAGCGGAAAGAACCCCTACGAGCAGTACTTC.

V and J are TRBV18 and TRBJ1-4; 7 bases are a match to TRBD1. The V gene end was trimmed by 6 bases and the J gene end by 7 bases; junction bases not matched to a gene: 8. The CDR3 extends over 14 amino acids. The germline CDR1 and CDR2 sequences are KGHSH and LQKENI. The CDR3: CASSSTGSGEKLFF. In DNA, the CDR3 is TGTGCCAGCTCGTCGACAGGGAGTGGTGAAAAACTGTTTTTT.